The rows below give T cell receptor beta chains drawn from one sample of a study of CD8 T cells in Susac syndrome. TCRdb re-derived calls from the immunoSEQ multiplex PCR reads in MiXCR, one entry per CDR3 protein. The sample consists of roughly 120,000 distinct CDR3 sequences, approximately 95% of them appearing once. Sequencing was done on a sample of CD8+ T cells from PBMCs. These receptors were collected from a human donor with multiple sclerosis. Each CDR3 is given without its conserved first and last residue. Each record gives: V gene, D gene, CDR3 protein. A D gene is named only where the DNA matches it firmly.

>TRBV20-1|.
SAGRPTQASYNEQF
>TRBV7-9|.
ASSLVRGSQPQH
>TRBV5-5|TRBD2
ASSSHSGGYEQY
>TRBV9|TRBD2
ASSAGLASSTDTQY
>TRBV20-1|TRBD1
SARSRQGSYEQY
>TRBV19|.
ASSIQGPDLNTEAF
>TRBV29-1|.
SVEGHGELF
>TRBV9|TRBD1
ASSATPGTANEQY
>TRBV29-1|TRBD2
SVESAGDRTDTQY
>TRBV27|.
ASSFTISTEQY
>TRBV6-2/TRBV6-3|TRBD2
ASQFLSGARELF
>TRBV30|.
AWSDPGYSGTEAF
>TRBV7-9|.
ASSSPTGGGRESPLH
>TRBV27|TRBD1
ASRLNVPGQGSINTEAF
>TRBV3-1|.
ASSPHRVVVNTGELF
>TRBV4-1|TRBD2
ASSHRSGGDATQY
>TRBV9|.
ASSVDSWDTQY
>TRBV5-1|TRBD2
ASSLGLAGATGELF
>TRBV5-1|.
ASSLQGSTSSYNEQF
>TRBV4-1|TRBD2
ASSQGAGRGLDKNIQY
>TRBV3-1|.
ASSQDRGRNQPQH
>TRBV20-1|.
SVPSGHRAYEQY
>TRBV13|.
ASSLVAGTNTGELF
>TRBV12-3/TRBV12-4|.
ASSLPPPGLNEQF
>TRBV7-9|.
ASSQGTDTQY
>TRBV3-1|TRBD2
ASSHYGPSGYQETQY
>TRBV27|TRBD2
ASSLGTSGNGEQF